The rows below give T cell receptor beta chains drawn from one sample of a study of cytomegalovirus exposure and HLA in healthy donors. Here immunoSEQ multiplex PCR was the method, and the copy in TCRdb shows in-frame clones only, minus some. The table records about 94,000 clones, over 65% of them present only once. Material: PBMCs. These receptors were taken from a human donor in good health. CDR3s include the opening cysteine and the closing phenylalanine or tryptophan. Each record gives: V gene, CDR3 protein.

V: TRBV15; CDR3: CATSREWGLNTEAFF
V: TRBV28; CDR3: CASSLMDRGREKLFF
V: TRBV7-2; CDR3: CASSFPGQGLYF
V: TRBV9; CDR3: CASSVVSGGNEQFF
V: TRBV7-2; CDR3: CASSSGTGIRNNEQFF
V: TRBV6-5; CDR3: CATRGEGAGDYGYTF
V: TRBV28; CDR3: CASSYTGQGYNEQFF
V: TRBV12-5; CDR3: CASGLVRAGGYTF
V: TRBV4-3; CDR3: CASSQGLAGLYEQYF
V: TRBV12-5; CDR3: CASGLDSSYEQYF
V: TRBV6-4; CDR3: CASKRTSDGSGELFF
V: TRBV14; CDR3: CASSRREGLAGAKRETQYF
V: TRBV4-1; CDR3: CASSQGLSETQYF
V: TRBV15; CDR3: CATSGDQDTEAFF
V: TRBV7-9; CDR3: CASSYAGAGQPQHF
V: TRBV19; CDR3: CATWEGPGPQHF
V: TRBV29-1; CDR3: CSVEGLAGGFNEQFF
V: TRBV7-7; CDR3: CASSSAGGPDTQYF
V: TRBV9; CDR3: CASSVGLAGSRDTGELFF
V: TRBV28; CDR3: CASSTWETDYSNQPQHF
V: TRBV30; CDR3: CAWKGDAGGNQPQHF
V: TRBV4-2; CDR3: CASSQVASGGSANTDTQYF
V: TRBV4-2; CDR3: CASSQEGPGLAGGPTDTQYF
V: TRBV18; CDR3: CASSPGTSETFF
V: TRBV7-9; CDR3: CSSSFGRSEAFF
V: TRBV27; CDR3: CASSFGTGGTDTQYF
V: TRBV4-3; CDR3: CASSLNRDSPYGYTF
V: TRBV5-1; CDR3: CASSLGGGAYNEQFF
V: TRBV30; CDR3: CAWSAGGFNEKLFF
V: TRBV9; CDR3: CASSLVGGPGDTQYF
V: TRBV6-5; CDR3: CASSYRGRTEAFF
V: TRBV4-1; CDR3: CASSLRYLGQSVQKLFF
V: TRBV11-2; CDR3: CASSSYRGQGEKLFF
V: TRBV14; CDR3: CASSQALAELTGELFF
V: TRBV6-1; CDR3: CASSVLAPGTGGTGANVLTF
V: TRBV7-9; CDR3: CASSLARAGGEQYF
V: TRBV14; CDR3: CASSQSSGGANIQYF